Shown below are 19 T cell receptor beta chains from a single sample sequenced in a study of T cells after yellow fever vaccination. Via MiXCR, TCRdb re-called the 5' RACE reads, giving one row per CDR3 protein. The sample holds 20,000 to 25,000 distinct CDR3 sequences, roughly 5.5% seen once. The sequencing used PBMCs, either bulk or a sorted T-cell subset (CD4+, CD8+, memory, or dextramer-sorted; not recorded which), collected roughly 45 days after the first yellow fever vaccination. The receptor source for this set is a man aged 18 to 30 who received the YFV17D yellow fever vaccine.

This clonotype was recorded many times. The chain carries TRBV6-2 or TRBV6-3 and TRBJ2-3; 8 nucleotides match TRBD2. J was trimmed by 0 bases and V by 6 bases; bases with no gene match: 5. The length of the CDR3 is 15 residues. CDR1 MNHEY and CDR2 SVGEGT come from the germline V gene. The DNA of the CDR3 is TGTGCCAGCAGCAAAGCGGGGGCTAGCACAGATACGCAGTATTTT. This sequence encodes CASSKAGASTDTQYF.

In its sample, this clonotype was seen many times. The rearrangement joins TRBV7-2 to TRBJ1-1; D is undetermined. V was pared by 5 bases and J by 0 bases, with 7 bases between. The CDR3 length is 13 residues. Germline CDR1 is SGHTA and CDR2 is FQGNSA. CDR3 protein: CASSLHLNTEAFF. CDR3 coding DNA: TGTGCCAGCAGCCTACACTTGAACACTGAAGCTTTCTTT.

This clonotype was detected ten times or more. The chain couples TRBV5-1 to TRBJ2-3, with D possibly being TRBD2 (6 bases). V was clipped by 2 bases and J by 4 bases, with 11 bases between them. This CDR3 region has 14 residues. Looked up from germline, CDR1 is SGHRS and CDR2 is YFSETQ. The CDR3 coding sequence is TGCGCCAGCAGCTTTACTAGCCCGGCAGATACGCAGTATTTT. Protein sequence: CASSFTSPADTQYF. Full variable domain (missing parts from reference TRBV5-1 and TRBJ2-3): KAGVTQTPRYLIKTRGQQVTLSCSPISGHRSVSWYQQTPGQGLQFLFEYFSETQRNKGNFPGRFSGRQFSNSRSEMNVSTLELGDSALYLCASSFTSPADTQYFGPGTRLTVL.

This clonotype was recorded many times. V gene TRBV5-1 combines with J gene TRBJ2-3; the D gene is possibly TRBD1 (6 bases). Trimming removed 4 bases at V and 2 bases at J, with 11 bases between. This CDR3 spans 14 amino acids. Germline assignment: CDR1 SGHRS and CDR2 YFSETQ. The chain's CDR3 is CASSSRGYTDTQYF. The CDR3 DNA is TGCGCCAGCAGCAGCAGGGGTTACACAGATACGCAGTATTTT.

This clonotype was picked up many times. The chain combines TRBV7-9 with TRBJ1-1; maybe TRBD1 (6 bases). Germline V gives CDR1 SEHNR, CDR2 FQNEAQ (reference sequence). Trimming removed 5 bases at V and 5 bases at J, with 18 bases between. The CDR3 extends over 15 amino acids. CDR3 in DNA: TGTGCCAGCAGCGCAACCGGGACCCAGGGGACTGAAGCTTTCTTT. It encodes CASSATGTQGTEAFF. Filled out from reference TRBV7-9 and TRBJ1-1, the complete variable domain reads DTGVSQNPRHKITKRGQNVTFRCDPISEHNRLYWYRQTLGQGPEFLTYFQNEAQLEKSRLLSDRFSAERPKGSFSTLEIQRTEQGDSAMYLCASSATGTQGTEAFFGQGTRLTVV.

This clonotype came up many times. CDR3 nucleotides: TGTGCCAGCAGCTTAGAAGGGGGCGGGCGCTATGGCTACACCTTC. This encodes CASSLEGGGRYGYTF. The chain combines TRBV7-4 with TRBJ1-2; 7 nucleotides align to TRBD1. The ends lost 1 base at V and 4 bases at J; junction bases unmatched: 6. The germline gives CDR1 SGHVT, CDR2 SQSDAQ. CDR3 size: 15 residues.

This clonotype has at least ten counts. This sequence joins TRBV4-3 and TRBJ1-5, with no clear D. Germline V CDR1 and CDR2: LGHNA, YSLEER. V lost 1 base to trimming and J lost 5 bases, with 9 bases between them. The CDR3 is 14 residues long. The chain's CDR3 is CASSQVVADQPQHF. Here the CDR3 DNA reads TGCGCCAGCAGCCAAGTCGTGGCGGATCAGCCCCAGCATTTT.

This clonotype has at least ten counts. The CDR3 loop reads CASSLRPSRETQYF. The CDR3 DNA sequence: TGTGCCAGCAGCTTGAGGCCTAGCCGGGAGACCCAGTACTTC. This rearrangement joins TRBV7-2 to TRBJ2-5; a weak D match, TRBD2 (5 bases). Trimming shortened V by 3 bases and J by 5 bases, and 13 bases separated the two germline ends. Germline V gene sequence: CDR1 SGHTA, CDR2 FQGNSA. This CDR3 has 14 amino acids.

This clonotype was seen many times. The rearrangement links TRBV5-1 to TRBJ2-3, with D unclear. Germline CDR1 reads SGHRS; CDR2 reads YFSETQ. This CDR3 is 14 amino acids long. V lost 2 bases to trimming and J lost 1 base, with 8 bases between them. The CDR3 loop is CASSFSGRTDTQYF. CDR3 coding DNA: TGCGCCAGCAGCTTCTCAGGACGCACAGATACGCAGTATTTT.

The table lists this clonotype with many counts. V and J are TRBV19 and TRBJ2-4, with D tentatively TRBD1 (6 bases). CDR1 is LNHDA and CDR2 is SQIVND in the germline V gene (reference sequence). Trimming took 6 bases from V and 7 from J, leaving 16 bases between them. This CDR3 comprises 14 residues. The chain's CDR3 is CASSTGQGFNIQYF. The CDR3, as DNA: TGTGCCAGTAGCACAGGGCAGGGTTTCAACATTCAGTACTTC.

Comment on this clonotype: A much larger clone lies one base from this, so it may be a read error. CDR3 amino acids: CASSQESEYGYTF. The DNA of the CDR3 is TGCGCCAGCAGCCAAGAATCCGAGTATGGCTACACCTTC. The gene calls are TRBV4-1 and TRBJ1-2; no reliable D call. Trimming took 0 bases from V and 5 from J, leaving 7 bases between them. This CDR3 is 13 amino acids long. Germline V CDR1 and CDR2: MGHRA, YSYEKL.

This clonotype was seen ten or more times. This chain joins TRBV11-2 and TRBJ2-3, with TRBD2 as a possible D gene (5 bases). Germline V gene data show CDR1 as SGHAT and CDR2 as FQNNGV. There are 14 residues in the CDR3. V lost 3 bases and J 4 bases, leaving 11 bases between the germline ends. CDR3 loop: CASSLSLASDTQYF. In nucleotides, the CDR3 is TGTGCCAGCAGCTTGAGCCTAGCATCAGATACGCAGTATTTT.

This clonotype was detected many times. The rearrangement links TRBV3-1 to TRBJ2-2, with TRBD1 as a possible D gene (6 bases). Germline V gene data show CDR1 as LGHDT and CDR2 as YNNKEL (reference sequence). The CDR3 covers 16 residues. Trimming shortened V by 2 bases and J by 7 bases, and 17 bases separated the two germline ends. DNA of the CDR3: TGTGCCAGCAGCCAATTGCTAGGACAGTCCGTCGGGGAGCTGTTTTTT. This sequence encodes CASSQLLGQSVGELFF.

This clonotype was counted at least ten times. The chain employs TRBV2 and TRBJ2-7; 7 nucleotides align to TRBD2. Germline lookup yields CDR1 SNHLY and CDR2 FYNNEI. The V and J ends lost 5 bases and 7 bases, in that order; junction bases with no gene match: 11. CDR3 length: 14 residues. The CDR3 bases are TGTGCCAGCAGTCAGACTAACGGGGGGAGTGAGCAGTACTTC. Amino acids: CASSQTNGGSEQYF.

This clonotype was counted ten times or more. The CDR3 is CSARQDRTDTQYF. CDR3 DNA sequence: TGCAGTGCCCGACAGGATCGCACAGATACGCAGTATTTT. This chain uses TRBV20-1 with TRBJ2-3, with a possible D match to TRBD1 (6 bases). This CDR3 region has 13 residues. Germline lookup yields CDR1 DFQATT and CDR2 SNEGSKA (reference sequence). Trimming pared 6 bases from V and 1 base from J, leaving 11 bases between.

The CDR3 loop reads CASSLLGVERNTQYF. In DNA, the CDR3 is TGTGCCAGCAGCTTACTGGGGGTGGAGAGAAATACGCAGTATTTT. The V and J genes are TRBV7-3 and TRBJ2-3; D is possibly TRBD1 or TRBD2 (5 bases each). Trimming shortened V by 2 bases and J by 7 bases, and 16 bases separated the two germline ends. Looked up from germline, CDR1 is SGHTA and CDR2 is FQGTGA. The CDR3 runs 15 residues.

This clonotype appeared many times. V is TRBV7-6 and J is TRBJ2-1; unclear D gene. Germline values: CDR1 SGHVS, CDR2 FNYEAQ. This CDR3 comprises 13 residues. The V gene lost 6 bases and the J gene lost 4 bases, with 10 bases spanning the gap. The CDR3 protein is CASSPDTYNEQFF. The CDR3 nucleotides are TGTGCCAGCAGTCCCGACACGTACAATGAGCAGTTCTTC.

This clonotype was recorded at least ten times. The genes are TRBV20-1 and TRBJ1-1, with D tentatively TRBD1 (6 bases). V was clipped by 0 bases and J by 1 base, with 12 bases between them. The CDR3 has 15 residues. Germline values: CDR1 DFQATT, CDR2 SNEGSKA (reference sequence). The CDR3 DNA sequence: TGCAGTGCTAGAGATGCGGGGGCTGGGAACACTGAAGCTTTCTTT. The encoded protein is CSARDAGAGNTEAFF.

In this sample, this clonotype turned up many times. The chain couples TRBV5-1 to TRBJ2-1, with D possibly being TRBD1 (5 bases). The CDR3 loop spans 15 amino acids. Between the trimmed V and J ends, which lost 2 bases and 4 bases, there was a span of 13 bases. Germline CDR1 and CDR2: SGHRS and YFSETQ. For the CDR3, the DNA is TGCGCCAGCAGCTTATTGCAGGGCCTATACAATGAGCAGTTCTTC. Amino acid sequence: CASSLLQGLYNEQFF.